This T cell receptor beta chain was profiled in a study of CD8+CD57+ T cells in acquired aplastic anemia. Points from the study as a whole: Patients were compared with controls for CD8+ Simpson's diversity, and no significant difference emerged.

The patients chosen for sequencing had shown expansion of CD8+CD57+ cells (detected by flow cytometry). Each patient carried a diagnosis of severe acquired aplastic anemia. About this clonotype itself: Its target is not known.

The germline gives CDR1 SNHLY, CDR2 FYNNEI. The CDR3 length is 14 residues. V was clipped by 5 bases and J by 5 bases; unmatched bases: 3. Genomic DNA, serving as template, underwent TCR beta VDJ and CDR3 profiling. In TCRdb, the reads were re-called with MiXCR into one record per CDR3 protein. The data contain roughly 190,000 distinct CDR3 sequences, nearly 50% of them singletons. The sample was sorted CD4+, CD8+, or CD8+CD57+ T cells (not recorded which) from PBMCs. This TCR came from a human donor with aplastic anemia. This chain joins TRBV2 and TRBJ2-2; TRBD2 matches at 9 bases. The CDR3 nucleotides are TGTGCCAGCAGTAATAGCGGGGGTACCGGGGAGCTGTTTTTT. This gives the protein CASSNSGGTGELFF.